These T cell receptor beta chains were read from a single sample in a study of control samples from healthy donors and cancer patients. Profiling relied on immunoSEQ multiplex PCR, and the TCRdb table lists in-frame clones only, not all of them. The sample lists about 130,000 clones; 85% to 95% were seen once. Sequenced material: PBMCs. The receptors originated from a man at least 80 years old with head and neck cancer. Both conserved end residues are part of each CDR3. The order of the fields is V gene, J gene, clone size, D gene, CDR3 protein, CDR3 DNA. A D gene is named only where the DNA matches it firmly. Only some rows state a clone size, as once, few, many or a class for expanded clones.

V gene: TRBV30; J gene: TRBJ1-2; clone size: .; D gene: .; CDR3 protein: CAWSRGNYGYTF; CDR3 DNA: TGTGCCTGGAGTAGAGGGAACTATGGCTACACCTTC
V gene: TRBV11-2; J gene: TRBJ2-2; clone size: .; D gene: .; CDR3 protein: CASSQPRYRRGGELFF; CDR3 DNA: TGTGCCAGCAGCCAACCACGGTATAGAAGGGGCGGGGAGCTGTTTTTT
V gene: TRBV7-2; J gene: TRBJ1-1; clone size: few; D gene: TRBD1; CDR3 protein: CASSSGQGIMAFF; CDR3 DNA: TGTGCCAGCAGTTCAGGACAGGGGATTATGGCTTTCTTT
V gene: TRBV9; J gene: TRBJ2-5; clone size: .; D gene: .; CDR3 protein: CASSVAATIQETQYF; CDR3 DNA: TGTGCCAGCAGCGTAGCGGCTACAATTCAAGAGACCCAGTACTTC
V gene: TRBV5-1; J gene: TRBJ2-5; clone size: .; D gene: .; CDR3 protein: CASSLAMRPRRTAQETQYF; CDR3 DNA: TGCGCCAGCAGCTTGGCCATGCGACCGAGAAGAACCGCCCAAGAGACCCAGTACTTC
V gene: TRBV3-1/TRBV3-2; J gene: TRBJ1-1; clone size: .; D gene: .; CDR3 protein: CASSFGSGVYRHTEAFF; CDR3 DNA: TGTGCCAGCAGCTTCGGGTCAGGGGTCTATAGGCACACTGAAGCTTTCTTT
V gene: TRBV4-1; J gene: TRBJ2-3; clone size: .; D gene: .; CDR3 protein: CASRTTGRLTADTQYF; CDR3 DNA: TGCGCCAGCAGAACAACAGGGAGATTAACGGCAGATACGCAGTATTTT
V gene: TRBV7-7; J gene: TRBJ2-5; clone size: .; D gene: .; CDR3 protein: CASSPRAGTQYF; CDR3 DNA: TGTGCCAGCAGCCCCCGGGCCGGGACCCAGTACTTC
V gene: TRBV27; J gene: TRBJ1-5; clone size: .; D gene: .; CDR3 protein: CASSLKPGGHNQPQHF; CDR3 DNA: TGTGCCAGCAGTTTAAAGCCTGGCGGCCACAATCAGCCCCAGCATTTT
V gene: TRBV5-1; J gene: TRBJ1-3; clone size: .; D gene: TRBD1; CDR3 protein: CASSTDRVSAGNTIYF; CDR3 DNA: TGCGCCAGCAGCACCGACAGGGTGTCAGCTGGAAACACCATATATTTT
V gene: TRBV3-1/TRBV3-2; J gene: TRBJ1-2; clone size: .; D gene: TRBD1; CDR3 protein: CASRAHGTGGIYGYTF; CDR3 DNA: TGTGCCAGCAGAGCTCACGGGACAGGGGGGATCTATGGCTACACCTTC
V gene: TRBV7-6; J gene: TRBJ1-3; clone size: .; D gene: TRBD1; CDR3 protein: CASSATTGTGNTIYF; CDR3 DNA: TGTGCCAGCAGCGCCACGACAGGGACTGGAAACACCATATATTTT
V gene: TRBV5-4; J gene: TRBJ2-7; clone size: few; D gene: TRBD1; CDR3 protein: CASINLSAGTAFGEQYF; CDR3 DNA: TGTGCCAGCATCAATCTCTCCGCCGGGACAGCCTTTGGTGAGCAGTACTTC
V gene: TRBV7-2; J gene: TRBJ2-3; clone size: .; D gene: TRBD2; CDR3 protein: CASSDRGLAGTDTQYF; CDR3 DNA: TGTGCCAGCAGCGATAGGGGACTAGCGGGAACAGATACGCAGTATTTT
V gene: TRBV6-5; J gene: TRBJ1-3; clone size: .; D gene: .; CDR3 protein: CASRVTGSGNTIYF; CDR3 DNA: TGTGCCAGCAGGGTAACAGGCTCTGGAAACACCATATATTTT
V gene: TRBV3-1/TRBV3-2; J gene: TRBJ2-3; clone size: .; D gene: TRBD2; CDR3 protein: CASSQVPPLAARTDTQYF; CDR3 DNA: TGTGCCAGCAGCCAAGTGCCCCCTCTAGCGGCGCGCACAGATACGCAGTATTTT
V gene: TRBV15; J gene: TRBJ1-1; clone size: once; D gene: .; CDR3 protein: CATSNRDPVEAFF; CDR3 DNA: TGTGCCACCAGTAACAGGGACCCGGTCGAAGCTTTCTTT
V gene: TRBV2; J gene: TRBJ1-1; clone size: .; D gene: .; CDR3 protein: CASSVGMNTEAFF; CDR3 DNA: TGTGCCAGCAGTGTAGGGATGAACACTGAAGCTTTCTTT
V gene: TRBV5-6; J gene: TRBJ2-7; clone size: .; D gene: .; CDR3 protein: CASSFRVGEQYF; CDR3 DNA: TGTGCCAGCAGCTTCCGTGTAGGCGAGCAGTACTTC
V gene: TRBV7-9; J gene: TRBJ2-7; clone size: .; D gene: TRBD2; CDR3 protein: CASSLGRRREGRGEQYF; CDR3 DNA: TGTGCCAGCAGCTTAGGGAGGCGGCGGGAGGGCCGCGGAGAGCAGTACTTC
V gene: TRBV5-1; J gene: TRBJ1-2; clone size: .; D gene: .; CDR3 protein: CASSLAANYGYTF; CDR3 DNA: TGCGCCAGCAGCTTAGCAGCAAACTATGGCTACACCTTC
V gene: TRBV5-1; J gene: TRBJ2-3; clone size: .; D gene: .; CDR3 protein: CASSRSGTSSTDTQYF; CDR3 DNA: TGCGCCAGCAGCCGGTCGGGGACTTCTAGCACAGATACGCAGTATTTT
V gene: TRBV30; J gene: TRBJ2-7; clone size: .; D gene: .; CDR3 protein: CAWSPSATVRSYEQYF; CDR3 DNA: TGTGCCTGGAGTCCTAGCGCGACTGTTAGGTCCTACGAGCAGTACTTC
V gene: TRBV5-4; J gene: TRBJ1-1; clone size: .; D gene: .; CDR3 protein: CASSLLGGMNTEAFF; CDR3 DNA: TGTGCCAGCAGCCTCTTGGGGGGCATGAACACTGAAGCTTTCTTT
V gene: TRBV11-2; J gene: TRBJ2-1; clone size: once; D gene: TRBD1; CDR3 protein: CASSLDSGQGIHEQFF; CDR3 DNA: TGTGCCAGCAGCTTAGATTCAGGACAGGGGATCCATGAGCAGTTCTTC
V gene: TRBV9; J gene: TRBJ1-5; clone size: .; D gene: .; CDR3 protein: CASSVDYRNQPQHF; CDR3 DNA: TGTGCCAGCAGCGTAGACTATCGGAATCAGCCCCAGCATTTT
V gene: TRBV5-1; J gene: TRBJ1-5; clone size: few; D gene: .; CDR3 protein: CASSLGGTSNQPQHF; CDR3 DNA: TGCGCCAGCAGCTTGGGAGGAACCAGCAATCAGCCCCAGCATTTT
V gene: TRBV2; J gene: TRBJ2-7; clone size: .; D gene: .; CDR3 protein: CASSEVLGLTGNTYEQYF; CDR3 DNA: TGTGCCAGCAGTGAAGTTTTGGGTCTGACAGGAAATACCTACGAGCAGTACTTC
V gene: TRBV12-3/TRBV12-4; J gene: TRBJ2-3; clone size: .; D gene: .; CDR3 protein: CASSRGFDTQYF; CDR3 DNA: TGTGCCAGCAGCCGGGGCTTTGATACGCAGTATTTT
V gene: TRBV5-1; J gene: TRBJ2-7; clone size: .; D gene: TRBD2; CDR3 protein: CASSLGLSGGPYEQYF; CDR3 DNA: TGCGCCAGCAGCTTGGGGCTTAGCGGGGGCCCCTACGAGCAGTACTTC
V gene: TRBV29-1; J gene: TRBJ2-2; clone size: .; D gene: .; CDR3 protein: CSVVGWGNLNTGELFF; CDR3 DNA: TGCAGCGTTGTGGGGTGGGGCAATTTGAACACCGGGGAGCTGTTTTTT
V gene: TRBV5-8; J gene: TRBJ2-7; clone size: .; D gene: TRBD2; CDR3 protein: CASSRGLGLAGYEQYF; CDR3 DNA: TGTGCCAGCAGTAGAGGCCTCGGACTAGCCGGCTACGAGCAGTACTTC
V gene: TRBV6-6; J gene: TRBJ1-5; clone size: .; D gene: .; CDR3 protein: CASSYGGTQPQHF; CDR3 DNA: TGTGCCAGCAGTTACGGAGGGACCCAGCCCCAGCATTTT
V gene: TRBV5-1; J gene: TRBJ1-1; clone size: .; D gene: .; CDR3 protein: CASSSDLFTEMNTEAFF; CDR3 DNA: TGCGCCAGCAGCTCGGACCTCTTCACCGAGATGAACACTGAAGCTTTCTTT
V gene: TRBV12-3/TRBV12-4; J gene: TRBJ2-5; clone size: .; D gene: .; CDR3 protein: CASRGKETQYF; CDR3 DNA: TGTGCCAGCCGGGGGAAAGAGACCCAGTACTTC
V gene: TRBV6-5; J gene: TRBJ2-1; clone size: .; D gene: .; CDR3 protein: CASSQIAGEQFF; CDR3 DNA: TGTGCCAGCAGTCAAATAGCAGGGGAGCAGTTCTTC
V gene: TRBV5-1; J gene: TRBJ1-4; clone size: .; D gene: .; CDR3 protein: CASSLVGGEEKLFF; CDR3 DNA: TGCGCCAGCAGCTTGGTGGGGGGCGAGGAAAAACTGTTTTTT
V gene: TRBV12-3/TRBV12-4; J gene: TRBJ1-5; clone size: .; D gene: .; CDR3 protein: CASSLLNQPQHF; CDR3 DNA: TGTGCCAGCAGTTTACTTAATCAGCCCCAGCATTTT
V gene: TRBV6-5; J gene: TRBJ1-5; clone size: once; D gene: .; CDR3 protein: CASRAEYSNQPQHF; CDR3 DNA: TGTGCCAGCAGGGCAGAGTATAGCAATCAGCCCCAGCATTTT
V gene: TRBV11-3; J gene: TRBJ1-6; clone size: .; D gene: .; CDR3 protein: CASSLLSDSPLHF; CDR3 DNA: TGTGCCAGCAGCTTACTTAGCGATTCACCCCTCCACTTT
V gene: TRBV9; J gene: TRBJ2-1; clone size: .; D gene: .; CDR3 protein: CASSGTGSSYNEQFF; CDR3 DNA: TGTGCCAGCAGCGGTACAGGGAGCTCCTACAATGAGCAGTTCTTC
V gene: TRBV29-1; J gene: TRBJ2-5; clone size: .; D gene: .; CDR3 protein: CSVNLSETQYF; CDR3 DNA: TGCAGCGTTAATTTAAGCGAGACCCAGTACTTC
V gene: TRBV6-2/TRBV6-3; J gene: TRBJ2-7; clone size: .; D gene: .; CDR3 protein: CASSYYLGLGYEQYF; CDR3 DNA: TGTGCCAGCAGTTACTATCTCGGGCTGGGCTACGAGCAGTACTTC
V gene: TRBV27; J gene: TRBJ2-7; clone size: .; D gene: .; CDR3 protein: CASSFGQANYEQYF; CDR3 DNA: TGTGCCAGCAGTTTTGGGCAGGCCAACTACGAGCAGTACTTC
V gene: TRBV4-1; J gene: TRBJ2-3; clone size: .; D gene: .; CDR3 protein: CASSRRSLAGTGTDTQYF; CDR3 DNA: TGCGCCAGCAGCCGAAGGAGTCTGGCGGGAACGGGCACAGATACGCAGTATTTT
V gene: TRBV18; J gene: TRBJ1-1; clone size: .; D gene: TRBD1; CDR3 protein: CASSPSEQGSTEAFF; CDR3 DNA: TGTGCCAGCTCACCATCTGAACAGGGGAGCACTGAAGCTTTCTTT
V gene: TRBV5-4; J gene: TRBJ2-3; clone size: .; D gene: .; CDR3 protein: CASSYGQKWDTQYF; CDR3 DNA: TGTGCCAGCAGTTACGGACAGAAGTGGGATACGCAGTATTTT
V gene: TRBV9; J gene: TRBJ1-6; clone size: .; D gene: TRBD1; CDR3 protein: CASSPRQGAANSPLHF; CDR3 DNA: TGTGCCAGCAGCCCAAGACAGGGGGCGGCTAATTCACCCCTCCACTTT
V gene: TRBV6-5; J gene: TRBJ2-3; clone size: .; D gene: .; CDR3 protein: CASSYSSRGGGTTQYF; CDR3 DNA: TGTGCCAGCAGTTACTCGAGTCGGGGAGGGGGCACTACGCAGTATTTT
V gene: TRBV4-3; J gene: TRBJ1-3; clone size: once; D gene: .; CDR3 protein: CASSQDLGGNTIYF; CDR3 DNA: TGCGCCAGCAGCCAAGATCTAGGCGGAAACACCATATATTTT
V gene: TRBV11-1; J gene: TRBJ1-2; clone size: few; D gene: .; CDR3 protein: CASSPWGDGYTF; CDR3 DNA: TGTGCCAGCAGCCCTTGGGGGGATGGCTACACCTTC
V gene: TRBV29-1; J gene: TRBJ2-7; clone size: .; D gene: TRBD2; CDR3 protein: CSVEASGRPGSEQYF; CDR3 DNA: TGCAGCGTTGAGGCTAGCGGGAGGCCTGGGAGCGAGCAGTACTTC
V gene: TRBV6-1; J gene: TRBJ1-5; clone size: .; D gene: .; CDR3 protein: CASSEAPLGDYSNQPQHF; CDR3 DNA: TGTGCCAGCAGTGAAGCGCCCCTGGGGGACTATAGCAATCAGCCCCAGCATTTT
V gene: TRBV11-2; J gene: TRBJ1-5; clone size: .; D gene: TRBD1; CDR3 protein: CASSWTGSNQPQHF; CDR3 DNA: TGTGCCAGCAGCTGGACAGGTAGCAATCAGCCCCAGCATTTT